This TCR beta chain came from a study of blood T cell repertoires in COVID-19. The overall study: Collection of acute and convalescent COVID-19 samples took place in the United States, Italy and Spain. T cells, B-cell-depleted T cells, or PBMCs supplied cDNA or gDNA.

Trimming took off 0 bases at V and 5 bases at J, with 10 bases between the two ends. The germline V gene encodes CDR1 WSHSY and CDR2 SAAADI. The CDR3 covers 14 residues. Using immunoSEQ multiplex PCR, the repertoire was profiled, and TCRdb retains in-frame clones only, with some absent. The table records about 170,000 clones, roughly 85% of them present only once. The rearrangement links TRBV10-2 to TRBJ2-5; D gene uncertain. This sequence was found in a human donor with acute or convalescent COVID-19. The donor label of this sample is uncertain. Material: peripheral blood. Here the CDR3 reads CASSESNRRETQYF. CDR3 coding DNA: TGCGCCAGCAGTGAGTCAAACCGCCGGGAGACCCAGTACTTC.